The 8 T cell receptor beta chains given below trace back to one sample, sequenced in a study of blood T cell repertoires in COVID-19. TCRdb keeps only in-frame clones here, not all; method: immunoSEQ multiplex PCR. The repertoire holds under 200,000 clones, with more than 80% as singletons. Source material: peripheral blood. Receptor source: a man in his forties or fifties with acute or convalescent COVID-19.

This clone was recorded once. The chain has TRBV7-2 and TRBJ2-5, with 9 bases aligning to TRBD1. Germline V gene data show CDR1 as SGHTA and CDR2 as FQGNSA. The CDR3 loop spans 15 amino acids. The J segment lost 1 base and the V segment lost 4 bases, leaving 4 bases of the junction unmatched. DNA for the CDR3: TGTGCCAGCAGCTCGACGACAGGGGGCCAAGAGACCCAGTACTTC. Translating it yields CASSSTTGGQETQYF. Using reference TRBV7-2 and TRBJ2-5 for the parts outside the CDR3, the full variable domain is GAGVSQSPSNKVTEKGKDVELRCDPISGHTALYWYRQSLGQGLEFLIYFQGNSAPDKSGLPSDRFSAERTGGSVSTLTIQRTQQEDSAVYLCASSSTTGGQETQYFGPGTRLLVL.

This clone was detected once. The rearrangement joins TRBV28 to TRBJ2-7, with 9 bases identical to TRBD1. The CDR3 covers 14 residues. Germline CDR1 reads MDHEN; CDR2 reads SYDVKM. V trimming: 5 bases; J trimming: 1 base; junction bases outside the gene matches: 3. DNA for the CDR3: TGTGCCAGCAGTCACAGGGGGCTGTCCTACGAGCAGTACGTC. Translated: CASSHRGLSYEQYV.

This clone was detected only once. The chain carries TRBV7-9 and TRBJ2-7; 7 bases align to TRBD1. The CDR3 spans 14 residues. Germline V gene sequence: CDR1 SEHNR, CDR2 FQNEAQ (reference sequence). V shed 5 bases and J 5 bases; nucleotides not matched to a gene: 9. The DNA for the CDR3 is TGTGCCAGCAGCGCCTGGGACAGTTGGAACGAGCAGTACGTC. Protein: CASSAWDSWNEQYV.

The chain links TRBV30 to TRBJ1-6; D is perhaps TRBD1 (5 bases). V was clipped by 0 bases and J by 10 bases, with 10 bases between them. CDR1 is GTSNPN and CDR2 is SVGIG in the germline V gene (reference sequence). There are 13 residues in the CDR3. The CDR3 nucleotides are TGTGCCTGGAGTGTACAGGCTGGATCACCCCTCCACTTT. It yields the protein CAWSVQAGSPLHF.

The gene calls are TRBV9 and TRBJ2-1; 11 bases are a match to TRBD2. Looked up from germline, CDR1 is SGDLS and CDR2 is YYNGEE. The J segment lost 9 bases and the V segment lost 6 bases, leaving 14 bases of the junction unmatched. The CDR3 runs 16 residues. CDR3 DNA: TGTGCCAGCAAACCTAGCGGGGGGCTCTCCTTCGGTGAGCAGTTCTTC. Amino acids: CASKPSGGLSFGEQFF.

V is TRBV13 and J is TRBJ2-1; D unclear. Germline V lookup: CDR1 PRHDT, CDR2 FYEKMQ (reference sequence). The V gene lost 5 bases and the J gene lost 0 bases, with 5 bases spanning the gap. The CDR3 extends over 13 amino acids. The CDR3: CASSPGSYNEQFF. CDR3 nucleotide sequence: TGTGCCAGCAGCCCGGGCTCCTACAATGAGCAGTTCTTC.

The V and J genes are TRBV4-3 and TRBJ2-1; 12 bases map to TRBD2. Germline assignment: CDR1 LGHNA and CDR2 YSLEER. The CDR3 runs to 15 residues. After removal of 3 bases from V and 5 bases from J, the junction contained 2 bases not matched to a gene. The CDR3: CASSQRLAGDNEQFF. CDR3 sequence (DNA): TGCGCCAGCAGCCAGCGACTAGCGGGGGACAATGAGCAGTTCTTC.

The chain joins TRBV3-1 (or the pseudogene TRBV3-2) to TRBJ2-7; no definite D call. V lost 5 bases and J lost 0, with 8 bases in between. The CDR3 consists of 13 residues. The germline V gene has CDR1 LGHDT and CDR2 YNNKEL (reference sequence). The CDR3 protein is CASSAHGSYEQYF. The CDR3 region has the DNA TGTGCCAGCAGCGCACATGGCTCCTACGAGCAGTACTTC.